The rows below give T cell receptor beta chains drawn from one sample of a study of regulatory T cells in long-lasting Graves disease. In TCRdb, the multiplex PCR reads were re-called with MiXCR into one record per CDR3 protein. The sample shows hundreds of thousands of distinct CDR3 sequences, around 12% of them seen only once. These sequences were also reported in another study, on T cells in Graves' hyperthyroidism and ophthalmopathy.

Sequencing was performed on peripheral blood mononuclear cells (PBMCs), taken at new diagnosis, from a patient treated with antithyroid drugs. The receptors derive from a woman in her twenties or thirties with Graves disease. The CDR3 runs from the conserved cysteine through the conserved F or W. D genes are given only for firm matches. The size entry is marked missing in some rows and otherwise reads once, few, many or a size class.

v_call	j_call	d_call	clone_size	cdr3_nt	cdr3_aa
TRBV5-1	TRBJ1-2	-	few	TGCGCCAGCAATTACGATCTGGCCACCTATGGCTACACCTTC	CASNYDLATYGYTF
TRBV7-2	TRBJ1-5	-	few	TGTGCCAGCAGCTTAGAGGCAGGGCTACATCAGCCCCAGCATTTT	CASSLEAGLHQPQHF
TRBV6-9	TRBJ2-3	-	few	TGTGCCAGCAGTTACGTACAGACAGATACGCAGTATTTT	CASSYVQTDTQYF
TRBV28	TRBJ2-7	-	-	TGTGCCAGCAGTTTATCCCTAGGGATCCACGAGCAGTACTTC	CASSLSLGIHEQYF
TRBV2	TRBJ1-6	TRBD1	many	TGTGCCAGCAGTCGTAACACAGGGGGCAACTCACCCCTCCACTTT	CASSRNTGGNSPLHF
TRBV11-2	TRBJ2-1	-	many	TGTGCCAGCGGCTCGGTTACTGAGCAGTTCTTC	CASGSVTEQFF
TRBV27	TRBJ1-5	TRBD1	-	TGTGCCAGCAGAAATTCCGGGACAGGGAATCAGCCCCAGCATTTT	CASRNSGTGNQPQHF
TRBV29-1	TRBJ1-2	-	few	TGCAGCGTTGAAGACAGGGGCCGAAACTATGGCTACACCTTC	CSVEDRGRNYGYTF
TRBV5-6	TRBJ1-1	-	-	TGTGCCAGCAGCTTGCGAGGCATGAACACTGAAGCTTCCTTT	CASSLRGMNTEASF
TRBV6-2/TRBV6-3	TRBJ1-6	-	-	TGTGCCAGCACCAAACAGGGATCCTATAATTCACCCCTCCACTTT	CASTKQGSYNSPLHF
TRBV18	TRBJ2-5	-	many	TGTGCCAGCTCACCATATTTGGGGCAGGAGACCCAGTACTTC	CASSPYLGQETQYF
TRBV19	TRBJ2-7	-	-	TGTGCCAGTATCAGAAGGGACAACTCCTACGAGCAGTACTTC	CASIRRDNSYEQYF
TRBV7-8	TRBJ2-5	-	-	TGTGCCAGCAGAACGTCCCGGGGGGCATCAGAGACCCAGTACTTC	CASRTSRGASETQYF
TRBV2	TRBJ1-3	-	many	TGTGCCAGCACGGGAGGCAGTCCCCCGGGTTCAATATATTTT	CASTGGSPPGSIYF
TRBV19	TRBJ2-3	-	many	TGTGCCAGTAGTATTCTTCGGACAGATACGCAGTATTTT	CASSILRTDTQYF
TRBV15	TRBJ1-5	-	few	TGTGCCACCAGCAGGGACTTCCGGGGGAGCGATCAGCCCCAGCATTTT	CATSRDFRGSDQPQHF
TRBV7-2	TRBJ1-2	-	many	TGTGCCAGCAGCTCTCGAGGGGAGGGCGGCTACACCTTC	CASSSRGEGGYTF
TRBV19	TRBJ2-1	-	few	TGTGCCAGTAGTTTAGTAGCGGCTGCCAATGAGCAGTTCTTC	CASSLVAAANEQFF
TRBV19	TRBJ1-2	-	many	TGTGCCAGTAGTAAGGGAGGGTCAACGGGCTATGGCTACACCTTC	CASSKGGSTGYGYTF
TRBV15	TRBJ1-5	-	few	TGTGCCACCAGCAGAGGGGATGGAAGAGTGAGCAATCAGCCCCAGCATTTT	CATSRGDGRVSNQPQHF
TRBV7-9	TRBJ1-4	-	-	TGTGCCAGCAGCTTAGCACCCGGGGGCCCCGATTCAACTAATGAAAAACTGTTTTTT	CASSLAPGGPDSTNEKLFF
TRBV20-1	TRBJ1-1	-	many	TGCAGTGCTAGATCCGGGGCGAACACTGAAGCTTTCTTT	CSARSGANTEAFF
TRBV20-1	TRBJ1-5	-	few	TGCAGTGCTAAGGGGGGATCTGATCAGCCCCAGCATTTT	CSAKGGSDQPQHF
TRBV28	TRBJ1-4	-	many	TGTGCCAGCAGTTTAGGGTCCCTCCGGGACAACCACCAAAAACTGTTTTTT	CASSLGSLRDNHQKLFF
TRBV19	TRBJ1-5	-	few	TGTGCCAGTTCCCAGGATTATAGCAATCAGCCCAAGCATTTT	CASSQDYSNQPKHF
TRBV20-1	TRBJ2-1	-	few	TGCAGTGCTTTTGGGCAGGGCAGGGGTGAGCAGTTCTTC	CSAFGQGRGEQFF